These T cell receptor beta chains were read from a single sample in a study of blood T cell repertoires in COVID-19. This table comes from immunoSEQ multiplex PCR, and its TCRdb copy is limited to in-frame clones, with some not included. The sample contains tens of thousands of clones, about 90% of which appear only once. Sequencing used peripheral blood. These TCRs come from a human donor with acute or convalescent COVID-19. The donor label of this sample is uncertain. Both conserved end residues are part of each CDR3. Each record gives: clone size, V gene, J gene, D gene, CDR3 DNA, CDR3 protein. The D gene is left open where the match is weak. Only part of the rows carry a size: once, few, many, or a class if the clone is expanded.

size: NA; V: TRBV3-1/TRBV3-2; J: TRBJ2-5; D: NA; DNA: TGTGCCAGCAGCCTACTAGAAGAGACCCAGTACTTC; CDR3: CASSLLEETQYF
size: NA; V: TRBV30; J: TRBJ2-1; D: TRBD2; DNA: TGTGCCTGGAATAGCGGGGGGGGGTACAATGAGCAGTTCTTC; CDR3: CAWNSGGGYNEQFF
size: NA; V: TRBV6-5; J: TRBJ2-7; D: NA; DNA: TGTGCCAGCTCGCAGTCATACGAAACCTACGAGCAGTACTTC; CDR3: CASSQSYETYEQYF
size: NA; V: TRBV7-9; J: TRBJ1-4; D: NA; DNA: TGTGCCAGCAGCTACCGGGGGGACGGGGAAAAACTGTTTTTT; CDR3: CASSYRGDGEKLFF
size: NA; V: TRBV5-8; J: TRBJ1-5; D: TRBD1; DNA: TGTGCCAGCAGTTATGGGACAGTTAGCAATCAGCCCCAGCATTTT; CDR3: CASSYGTVSNQPQHF
size: many; V: TRBV18; J: TRBJ1-2; D: NA; DNA: TGTGCCAGCTCACCACGGCCTAAAGAGGATGGCTACACCTTC; CDR3: CASSPRPKEDGYTF
size: NA; V: TRBV27; J: TRBJ2-5; D: TRBD2; DNA: TGTGCCAGCAGTTTATCCGCTAGCGGGGGGTTACAAGAGACCCAGTACTTC; CDR3: CASSLSASGGLQETQYF
size: NA; V: TRBV6-1; J: TRBJ1-1; D: NA; DNA: TGTGCCAGCAGTGAAGGCGCGGGCGGGGGAACTGAAGCTTTCTTT; CDR3: CASSEGAGGGTEAFF
size: few; V: TRBV16; J: TRBJ1-2; D: TRBD1; DNA: TGTGCCAGCAGCCTCAGTCGGACAGGGGGCGCGGTTCGGAATGGCTACACCTTC; CDR3: CASSLSRTGGAVRNGYTF
size: NA; V: TRBV9; J: TRBJ2-3; D: NA; DNA: TGTGCCAGCAGCGTAGTTGGGGCCTACACAGATACGCAGTATTTT; CDR3: CASSVVGAYTDTQYF
size: once; V: TRBV7-2; J: TRBJ2-2; D: NA; DNA: TGTGCCAGCAGCAGTGACAGCACCGGGGAGCTGTTTTTT; CDR3: CASSSDSTGELFF
size: once; V: TRBV11-1; J: TRBJ2-2; D: NA; DNA: TGTGCCAGCAGCTTAGCTCGAGGGCAGGGGGAGCTGTTTTTT; CDR3: CASSLARGQGELFF
size: NA; V: TRBV19; J: TRBJ1-6; D: TRBD1; DNA: TGTGCCAGTAGGTGGGGACAGGGCAATTCACCCCTCCACTTT; CDR3: CASRWGQGNSPLHF
size: once; V: TRBV28; J: TRBJ2-7; D: NA; DNA: TGTGCCAGCAGCCTACGGGGGTACGAGCAGTACTTC; CDR3: CASSLRGYEQYF
size: NA; V: TRBV7-2; J: TRBJ2-5; D: NA; DNA: TGTGCCAGCAGCTTACAGCGAACCTTCCGGGAGACCCAGTACTTC; CDR3: CASSLQRTFRETQYF
size: NA; V: TRBV29-1; J: TRBJ1-2; D: NA; DNA: TGCAGCGTTGATACGGGTGGTAACTATGGCTACACCTTC; CDR3: CSVDTGGNYGYTF
size: NA; V: TRBV25-1; J: TRBJ1-6; D: NA; DNA: TGTGCCAGCAGTGAATGGGCAGAAAATTCACCCCTCCACTTT; CDR3: CASSEWAENSPLHF
size: NA; V: TRBV29-1; J: TRBJ1-1; D: TRBD1; DNA: TGCAGCGTAGGGACAGGGTCTGAAGCTTTCTTT; CDR3: CSVGTGSEAFF
size: few; V: TRBV19; J: TRBJ1-4; D: TRBD1; DNA: TGTGCCAGTAGTATTCGCGGGACAGGCTTCGAAAAACTGTTTTTT; CDR3: CASSIRGTGFEKLFF
size: NA; V: TRBV9; J: TRBJ2-3; D: TRBD2; DNA: TGTGCCAGCAGCGTAGCTACAGCGGGGGGCTCCACAGATACGCAGTATTTT; CDR3: CASSVATAGGSTDTQYF
size: NA; V: TRBV11-2; J: TRBJ2-2; D: NA; DNA: TGTGCCAGCAGCCCGCGGGATGGGGAGCTGTTTTTT; CDR3: CASSPRDGELFF
size: NA; V: TRBV5-1; J: TRBJ2-5; D: NA; DNA: TGCGCCAGCAGCGTCGGGGGATTCCAAGAGACCCAGTACTTC; CDR3: CASSVGGFQETQYF
size: NA; V: TRBV18; J: TRBJ1-4; D: NA; DNA: TGTGCCAGCTCACCACGGGGCATCGCTAATGAAAAACTGTTTTTT; CDR3: CASSPRGIANEKLFF
size: NA; V: TRBV30; J: TRBJ1-1; D: TRBD1; DNA: TGTGCCTGGAGTCTTGCCTGGACAGGCATGAACACTGAAGCTTTCTTT; CDR3: CAWSLAWTGMNTEAFF
size: NA; V: TRBV29-1; J: TRBJ2-3; D: TRBD2; DNA: TGCAGCGTCGCTGGGCTAGCGGGGGGCCAACGCAAATCAGATACGCAGTATTTT; CDR3: CSVAGLAGGQRKSDTQYF
size: few; V: TRBV2; J: TRBJ2-5; D: NA; DNA: TGTGCCAGCAGTTCTGAAGGCGGGTCAGTTGAGACCCAGTACTTC; CDR3: CASSSEGGSVETQYF
size: NA; V: TRBV7-9; J: TRBJ2-3; D: NA; DNA: TGTGCCAGCAGATCAAGACTTACAGATACGCAGTATTTT; CDR3: CASRSRLTDTQYF
size: NA; V: TRBV28; J: TRBJ1-4; D: NA; DNA: TGTGCCAGCAATCGAGGTAATGAAAAACTGTTTTTT; CDR3: CASNRGNEKLFF